A single sample gave rise to the 29 T cell receptor beta chains below, sequenced in a study of blood T cell repertoires in COVID-19. The repertoire was sequenced with immunoSEQ multiplex PCR; TCRdb's copy has only in-frame clones and lacks some. The sample records 150,000 to 200,000 clones, roughly nine tenths being singletons. Material for sequencing was PBMCs or T cells enriched from blood (not recorded which). These receptors came from a human donor with acute COVID-19. The donor label of this sample is uncertain.

The genes are TRBV21-1 and TRBJ1-1. TRBV21-1 is flagged as a pseudogene. This CDR3 is built from 15 residues. The CDR3 nucleotides read TGTGCCAGCAGCAAAGGGCGGGGGCCAAACACTGAAGCTTTCTTT. It specifies CASSKGRGPNTEAFF.

V is TRBV15 and J is TRBJ1-1; 8 nucleotides align to TRBD1. Trimming cost V 2 bases and J 4 bases; bases outside gene matches: 6. Germline loops: CDR1 LNHNV, CDR2 YYDKDF (reference sequence). The CDR3 runs 15 residues. CDR3 region: CATSRPSDRATEAFF. Written as DNA, the CDR3 is TGTGCCACCAGCAGACCCTCGGACAGGGCCACTGAAGCTTTCTTT.

About this clone itself: One junction end disagrees with the germline gene, perhaps due to a read error. The V call is TRBV2, the J call TRBJ2-3; the D gene is possibly TRBD2 (5 bases). Looked up from germline, CDR1 is SNHLY and CDR2 is FYNNEI. The CDR3 contains 15 residues. Written as DNA, the CDR3 is TGTGCCAGCAGCGTTGGGATTTCTAGCATAGATACGCAGTATTTT. It encodes CASSVGISSIDTQYF.

This clone has only one observation. The chain uses TRBV5-6 and TRBJ1-1, with a possible D match to TRBD1 (5 bases). V lost 3 bases and J 2 bases, leaving 17 bases between the germline ends. Germline assignment: CDR1 SGHDT and CDR2 YYEEEE. The CDR3 has 16 residues. The CDR3: CASSSYLTDANTEAFF. The CDR3 DNA sequence: TGTGCCAGCAGCTCGTATTTGACAGACGCCAACACTGAAGCTTTCTTT.

The J gene is TRBJ2-7, the V gene TRBV7-8; 9 nucleotides match TRBD2. Germline loops: CDR1 SGHVS, CDR2 FQNEAQ. V dropped 8 bases and J dropped 0; count of bases not matched to a gene: 14. This CDR3 is built from 17 residues. In DNA, the CDR3 is TGTGCCAGCGGTCCCTGGTCTAGCGGGGTGTCCTCCTACGAGCAGTACTTC. This gives the protein CASGPWSSGVSSYEQYF.

V gene TRBV19 combines with J gene TRBJ1-5, with 12 bases aligning to TRBD1. This CDR3 contains 15 residues. The junction had 8 bases not matched to a gene; V was cut back by 5 bases and J by 9 bases. Germline CDR1 and CDR2: LNHDA and SQIVND (reference sequence). The CDR3 sequence: CASSAGTGGARPQHF. In DNA form, the CDR3 reads TGTGCCAGTAGTGCTGGGACAGGGGGCGCGAGGCCCCAGCATTTT.

The rearrangement uses TRBV5-1 and TRBJ1-2; D possibly corresponds to TRBD1 (5 bases). Germline loops: CDR1 SGHRS, CDR2 YFSETQ. The CDR3 extends over 15 amino acids. V lost 4 bases and J 6 bases, leaving 19 bases between the germline ends. CDR3 protein: CASSLRDGYLDGYTF. The CDR3 nucleotides are TGCGCCAGCAGCCTGCGGGACGGATACTTGGATGGCTACACCTTC.

This sequence joins TRBV10-3 and TRBJ2-5, with 11 bases identical to TRBD2. This CDR3 has 15 residues. Germline CDR1 ENHRY, CDR2 SYGVKD. With V trimmed by 5 bases and J by 2 bases, 4 bases remained unmatched. The CDR3 loop is CAISLRLAGQETQYF. The CDR3 region has the DNA TGTGCCATCAGTCTACGACTAGCGGGGCAAGAGACCCAGTACTTC.

This clone was observed once. The chain joins TRBV6-4 to TRBJ1-5; no reliable D call. Germline CDR1 MRHNA, CDR2 SNTAGT. V shed 3 bases and J shed 2 bases, with 8 bases lying between them. This CDR3 contains 14 residues. CDR3 in amino acids: CASSEEGGNQPQHF. CDR3 nucleotides: TGTGCCAGCAGTGAGGAGGGAGGCAATCAGCCCCAGCATTTT.

The CDR3 coding sequence is TGTGCCAGCAGTTTGAAAGACAGTCATGGCTATGGCTACACCTTC. It translates to CASSLKDSHGYGYTF. The chain recombines TRBV27 with TRBJ1-2; a weak D match, TRBD1 (5 bases). This CDR3 is built from 15 residues. The germline V gene has CDR1 MNHEY and CDR2 SMNVEV (reference sequence). Between the trimmed V and J ends, which lost 3 bases and 4 bases, there was a span of 15 bases.

The V gene is TRBV7-2, the J gene TRBJ2-3; 7 positions agree with TRBD2. Germline V lookup: CDR1 SGHTA, CDR2 FQGNSA. The V gene end was trimmed by 3 bases and the J gene end by 3 bases; junction bases not matched to a gene: 9. The CDR3 is 16 amino acids. Here the CDR3 reads CASSFLGLEFTDTQYF. The CDR3 region has the DNA TGTGCCAGCAGCTTCCTTGGACTAGAATTTACAGATACGCAGTATTTT.

The chain couples TRBV4-3 to TRBJ1-6; 7 bases map to TRBD1. Per germline, CDR1 LGHNA and CDR2 YSLEER. Losses at the gene ends were 4 bases for V and 2 bases for J; bases not matched to a gene: 5. CDR3 length equals 16 residues. CDR3 sequence (DNA): TGCGCCAGCAGCCTACAGGGGTCGACCTATAATTCACCCCTCCACTTT. Translation gives CASSLQGSTYNSPLHF.

The chain recombines TRBV5-1 with TRBJ1-2; the D gene is possibly TRBD1 (5 bases). The V and J ends lost 4 bases and 1 base respectively, with 17 bases between them. The CDR3 contains 16 residues. The germline gives CDR1 SGHRS, CDR2 YFSETQ. In DNA, the CDR3 is TGCGCCAGCAGCCCACTCGGACACCTAATTAACTATGGCTACACCTTC. This translates into CASSPLGHLINYGYTF.

V usage is TRBV7-9 and J usage is TRBJ1-5; D gene ambiguous. Trimming pared 0 bases from V and 0 bases from J, leaving 12 bases between. Germline CDR1 and CDR2: SEHNR and FQNEAQ (reference sequence). This CDR3 has 17 residues. The CDR3 DNA follows: TGTGCCAGCAGCTTAGCCGAGTTCGGAGTTAGCAATCAGCCCCAGCATTTT. Its translation: CASSLAEFGVSNQPQHF. Full variable domain (outside the CDR3, taken from reference TRBV7-9 and TRBJ1-5): DTGVSQNPRHKITKRGQNVTFRCDPISEHNRLYWYRQTLGQGPEFLTYFQNEAQLEKSRLLSDRFSAERPKGSFSTLEIQRTEQGDSAMYLCASSLAEFGVSNQPQHFGDGTRLSIL.

The CDR3 nucleotides are TGTGCCAGCAGTTTGGTAGACACTGAAGCTTTCTTT. This encodes CASSLVDTEAFF. J is TRBJ1-1 and V is TRBV12-3 or TRBV12-4; D unresolved. Trimming took off 3 bases at V and 3 bases at J, with 5 bases between the two ends. There are 12 residues in the CDR3.

This clone was picked up one time. The chain uses TRBV7-9 and TRBJ2-1, with D unclear. Germline CDR1 SEHNR, CDR2 FQNEAQ (reference sequence). This CDR3 is built from 14 residues. Trimming removed 0 bases from V and 7 bases from J, with 10 bases in between. DNA for the CDR3: TGTGCCAGCAGCTTAGCCAGGCAGCAGAATGAGCAGTTCTTC. This translates into CASSLARQQNEQFF.

The chain has TRBV13 and TRBJ2-1; 8 nucleotides line up with TRBD2. The J segment lost 8 bases and the V segment lost 3 bases, leaving 6 bases of the junction unmatched. From germline, CDR1 is PRHDT and CDR2 FYEKMQ (reference sequence). The CDR3 runs 14 residues. Written as DNA, the CDR3 is TGTGCCAGCAGCTTCGGGGGGGGCTGGGATGAGCAGTTCTTC. It yields the protein CASSFGGGWDEQFF.

There are a few counts of this clone. The chain recombines TRBV11-2 with TRBJ2-3; the match to TRBD2 covers 8 bases. CDR3 size: 15 residues. The germline V gene encodes CDR1 SGHAT and CDR2 FQNNGV. J was trimmed by 0 bases and V by 5 bases; bases with no gene match: 4. The DNA for the CDR3 is TGTGCCAGCAGCCGTGCGGGGGGAAGCACAGATACGCAGTATTTT. Translated: CASSRAGGSTDTQYF. Full variable domain (missing parts from reference TRBV11-2 and TRBJ2-3): EAGVAQSPRYKIIEKRQSVAFWCNPISGHATLYWYQQILGQGPKLLIQFQNNGVVDDSQLPKDRFSAERLKGVDSTLKIQPAKLEDSAVYLCASSRAGGSTDTQYFGPGTRLTVL.

The chain combines TRBV13 with TRBJ2-1; unclear D gene. V was cut by 0 bases and J by 4 bases, with 10 bases left in between. Germline CDR1 is PRHDT and CDR2 is FYEKMQ (reference sequence). This CDR3 has 15 residues. Here the CDR3 reads CASSLGSNIYNEQFF. CDR3 nucleotides: TGTGCCAGCAGCTTAGGCTCAAACATTTACAATGAGCAGTTCTTC.

The chain joins TRBV12-3 or TRBV12-4 to TRBJ1-5, with D uncertain. There are 13 residues in the CDR3. Trimming stripped 2 bases from V and 5 bases from J, with 7 bases between. Written as DNA, the CDR3 is TGTGCCAGCAGTTTAATACGCGATCAGCCCCAGCATTTT. Translated, it gives CASSLIRDQPQHF.

The chain links TRBV5-4 to TRBJ2-3; TRBD2 matches at 11 bases. Germline V gene data show CDR1 as SGHNT and CDR2 as YYREEE (reference sequence). The trim removed 6 bases at V and 5 bases at J, leaving 8 bases unmatched. The CDR3 is 15 amino acids. CDR3 amino acids: CASIDRLAGRDTQYF. CDR3 DNA: TGTGCCAGCATCGACCGACTAGCGGGGAGAGATACGCAGTATTTT.

This clone was recorded a few times. J is TRBJ1-2 and V is TRBV2, with a weak D call TRBD1 (5 bases). This CDR3 comprises 14 residues. With 7 bases removed from V and 6 bases from J, the gap between germline ends came to 18 bases. CDR1 is SNHLY and CDR2 is FYNNEI in the germline V gene. The CDR3 nucleotides are TGTGCCAGCATGAGCAGGGTATTGGCTCATGGCTACACCTTC. It yields the protein CASMSRVLAHGYTF.

This chain connects TRBV5-1 to TRBJ1-5; 9 bases align to TRBD1. The germline gives CDR1 SGHRS, CDR2 YFSETQ. J lost 5 bases, V lost 2 bases, and 5 bases had no gene match. This CDR3 spans 15 amino acids. In DNA, the CDR3 is TGCGCCAGCAGCTTACGGACAGGGGCGGATCAGCCCCAGCATTTT. Residues: CASSLRTGADQPQHF.

The chain uses TRBV15 and TRBJ1-2; D ambiguous. Germline V gives CDR1 LNHNV, CDR2 YYDKDF (reference sequence). This CDR3 has 18 amino acids. The V end was cut by 0 bases, the J end by 6 bases, with 23 bases between. The DNA for the CDR3 is TGTGCCACCAGCAGAGATTCGGCAGGCTACCTCACTCCCGATGGCTACACCTTC. It encodes CATSRDSAGYLTPDGYTF. Combining the CDR3 with reference TRBV15 and TRBJ1-2 gives the whole variable domain DAMVIQNPRYQVTQFGKPVTLSCSQTLNHNVMYWYQQKSSQAPKLLFHYYDKDFNNEADTPDNFQSRRPNTSFCFLDIRSPGLGDTAMYLCATSRDSAGYLTPDGYTFGSGTRLTVV.

This clone was recorded a few times. The chain carries TRBV4-3 and TRBJ1-1; a possible D gene is TRBD1 (5 bases). The CDR3 is made up of 14 amino acids. CDR1 LGHNA and CDR2 YSLEER come from the germline V gene. V was trimmed by 2 bases and J by 1 base, leaving 8 bases between them. In nucleotides, the CDR3 is TGCGCCAGCAGCCAACAGGGCCGGAACACTGAAGCTTTCTTT. It translates to CASSQQGRNTEAFF.

In this sample, this clone turned up a few times. The CDR3 bases are TGCGCCAGCAGCCAGGCCCTGACAGGGTTCATGCCCGACGAGCAGTACTTC. This codes for CASSQALTGFMPDEQYF. J is TRBJ2-7 and V is TRBV4-1, with 7 bases that match TRBD1. The CDR3 spans 17 residues. Germline V CDR1 and CDR2: MGHRA, YSYEKL. V shed 3 bases and J 5 bases; nucleotides not matched to a gene: 16.

The V call is TRBV7-9, the J call TRBJ2-7, with D perhaps matching TRBD2 (6 bases). Between the trimmed V and J ends, which lost 4 bases and 4 bases, there was a span of 17 bases. CDR1 is SEHNR and CDR2 is FQNEAQ in the germline V gene (reference sequence). CDR3 length: 15 amino acids. This CDR3 reads CASSYLGRGMYEQYF. CDR3 DNA: TGTGCCAGCAGCTACCTGGGGCGGGGTATGTACGAGCAGTACTTC.

The chain couples TRBV3-1 (or the pseudogene TRBV3-2) to TRBJ2-5; TRBD2 matches at 7 bases. This CDR3 is 14 amino acids long. Unmatched junction bases numbered 12, after V lost 5 bases and J lost 9 bases. CDR1 LGHDT and CDR2 YNNKEL come from the germline V gene (reference sequence). The CDR3 spells CASSETWGGEAQYF. Written as DNA, the CDR3 is TGTGCCAGCAGCGAGACATGGGGGGGGGAGGCCCAGTACTTC.

This clone was observed a few times. The V gene is TRBV7-9, the J gene TRBJ2-7; TRBD1 matches 7 bases. V lost 3 bases and J lost 2; bases outside the gene matches: 7. The CDR3 sequence is 15 residues long. CDR1 is SEHNR, CDR2 FQNEAQ, per germline (reference sequence). CDR3 sequence: CASSFFIQGAYEQYF. CDR3 nucleotide sequence: TGTGCCAGCAGCTTTTTCATCCAGGGGGCCTACGAGCAGTACTTC. Full variable domain (remainder filled in from reference TRBV7-9 and TRBJ2-7): DTGVSQNPRHKITKRGQNVTFRCDPISEHNRLYWYRQTLGQGPEFLTYFQNEAQLEKSRLLSDRFSAERPKGSFSTLEIQRTEQGDSAMYLCASSFFIQGAYEQYFGPGTRLTVT.